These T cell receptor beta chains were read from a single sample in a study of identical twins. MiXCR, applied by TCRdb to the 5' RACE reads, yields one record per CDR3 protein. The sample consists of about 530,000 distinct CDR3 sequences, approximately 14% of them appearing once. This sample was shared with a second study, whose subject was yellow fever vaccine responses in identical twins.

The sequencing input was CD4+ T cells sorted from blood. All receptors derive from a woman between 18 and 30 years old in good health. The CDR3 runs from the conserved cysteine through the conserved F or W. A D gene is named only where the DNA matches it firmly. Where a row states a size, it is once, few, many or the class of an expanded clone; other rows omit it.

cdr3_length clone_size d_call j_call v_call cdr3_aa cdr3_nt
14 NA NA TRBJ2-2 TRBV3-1 CASSQDVLAGELFF TGTGCCAGCAGCCAAGATGTGCTAGCCGGGGAGCTGTTTTTT
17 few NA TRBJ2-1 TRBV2 CASGRNLAQLAYNEQFF TGTGCCAGCGGGAGGAACCTAGCGCAACTCGCCTACAATGAGCAGTTCTTC
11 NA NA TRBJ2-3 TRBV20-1 CSAGEGPSKYF TGCAGTGCTGGCGAGGGGCCTAGCAAGTATTTT
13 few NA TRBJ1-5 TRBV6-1 CASSRMQGQPQHF TGTGCCAGCAGCCGGATGCAGGGCCAGCCCCAGCATTTT
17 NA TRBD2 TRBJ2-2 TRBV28 CASSLYVAGVSTGELFF TGTGCCAGCAGTCTTTACGTCGCGGGGGTCTCCACCGGGGAGCTGTTTTTT
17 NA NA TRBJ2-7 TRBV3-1 CASSQYSGTGSTYEQYF TGTGCCAGCAGCCAATATAGCGGGACAGGGTCCACCTACGAGCAGTACTTC
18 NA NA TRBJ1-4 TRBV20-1 CSARDLGTGMSTNEKLFF TGCAGTGCTAGAGATCTCGGAACAGGGATGTCGACTAATGAAAAACTGTTTTTT
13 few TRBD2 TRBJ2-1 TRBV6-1 CAAGTSGTHEQFF TGTGCCGCCGGGACTAGCGGGACCCATGAGCAGTTCTTC
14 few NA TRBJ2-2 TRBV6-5 CASSYGFSTGELFF TGTGCCAGCAGTTACGGGTTCTCCACCGGGGAGCTGTTTTTT
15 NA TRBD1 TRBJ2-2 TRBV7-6 CASSTQGTNTGELFF TGTGCCAGCAGCACACAGGGGACGAACACCGGGGAGCTGTTTTTT
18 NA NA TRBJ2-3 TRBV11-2 CASSSLRTGPHSTDTQYF TGTGCCAGCAGCTCGCTCCGAACAGGACCACATAGCACAGATACGCAGTATTTT
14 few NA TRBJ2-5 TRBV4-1 CASSQDNRQETQYF TGCGCCAGCAGCCAAGATAACCGGCAAGAGACCCAGTACTTC
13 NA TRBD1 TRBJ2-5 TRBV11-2 CASSPGQGQTQYF TGTGCCAGCAGCCCTGGACAGGGTCAGACCCAGTACTTC
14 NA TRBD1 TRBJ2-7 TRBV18 CASSDRGLSYEQYF TGTGCCAGCTCAGACAGGGGGCTATCCTACGAGCAGTACTTC
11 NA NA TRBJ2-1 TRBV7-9 CASSQLREQFF TGTGCCAGCAGCCAACTTCGGGAGCAGTTCTTC
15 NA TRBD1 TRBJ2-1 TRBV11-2 CASSYGTGVNNEQFF TGTGCCAGCAGCTACGGGACAGGGGTAAACAATGAGCAGTTCTTC
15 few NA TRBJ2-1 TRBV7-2 CASSAVGVPYNEQFF TGTGCCAGCAGCGCTGTTGGGGTTCCCTACAATGAGCAGTTCTTC
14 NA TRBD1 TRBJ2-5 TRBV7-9 CASSLGTGYETQYF TGTGCCAGCAGCTTAGGGACAGGGTATGAGACCCAGTACTTC
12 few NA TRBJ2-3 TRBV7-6 CASSFSVGTQYF TGTGCCAGCAGCTTCAGTGTAGGTACGCAGTATTTT
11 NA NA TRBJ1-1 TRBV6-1 CASKPLTEAFF TGTGCCAGCAAACCCCTCACTGAAGCTTTCTTT
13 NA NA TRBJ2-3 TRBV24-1 CATSQRDTDTQYF TGTGCCACCAGCCAAAGGGACACAGATACGCAGTATTTT
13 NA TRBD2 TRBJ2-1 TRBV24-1 CATRGLAGSEQFF TGTGCCACCAGGGGACTAGCGGGGAGCGAGCAGTTCTTC
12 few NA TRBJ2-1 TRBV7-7 CASPERNNEQFF TGTGCCAGCCCGGAGCGGAACAATGAGCAGTTCTTC
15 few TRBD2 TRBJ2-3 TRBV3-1 CASSPTSGNTDTQYF TGTGCCAGCAGCCCGACTAGCGGCAACACAGATACGCAGTATTTT
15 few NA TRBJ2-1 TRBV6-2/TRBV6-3 CASTNGPTSYNEQFF TGTGCCAGCACTAACGGCCCCACCTCATACAATGAGCAGTTCTTC
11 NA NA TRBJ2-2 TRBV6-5 CASRTTGELFF TGTGCCAGCAGGACAACCGGGGAGCTGTTTTTT
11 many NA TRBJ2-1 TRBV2 CASSVYNEQFF TGTGCCAGCAGTGTCTACAATGAGCAGTTCTTC
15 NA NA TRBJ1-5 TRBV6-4 CASSDYWGAGQPQHF TGTGCCAGCAGTGACTATTGGGGGGCCGGGCAGCCCCAGCATTTT
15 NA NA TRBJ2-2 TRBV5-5 CASSLSSSNTGELFF TGTGCCAGCAGCTTGAGCTCTTCGAACACCGGGGAGCTGTTTTTT
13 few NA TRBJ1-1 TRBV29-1 CSVGRTANTEAFF TGCAGCGTTGGACGGACAGCGAACACTGAAGCTTTCTTT